The 27 T cell receptor beta chains given below trace back to one sample, sequenced in a study of long-term antiretroviral therapy in people with HIV. This was the immunoSEQ v3.0 assay at survey level. Assay: immunoSEQ multiplex PCR; the TCRdb copy retains only in-frame clones and omits some. There are around 30,000 clones in the sample; around 95% occur only once, and about 8% lies in the top ten. The specimen was unsorted PBMCs, collected 5.3 years after starting antiretroviral therapy. These receptors came from a man between 25 and 39 years old with HIV.

The V and J genes are TRBV18 and TRBJ1-2; 7 bases map to TRBD1. The CDR3 covers 13 residues. V dropped 3 bases and J dropped 3; count of bases not matched to a gene: 1. The V gene's germline CDR1 is KGHSH and CDR2 LQKENI. The DNA for the CDR3 is TGTGCCAGCTCACCCCAGGGGGACTATGGCTACACCTTC. Amino acid sequence: CASSPQGDYGYTF.

The rearrangement uses TRBV9 and TRBJ2-3, with D possibly being TRBD1 (8 bases). Trimming removed 4 bases at V and 0 bases at J, with 18 bases between. CDR1 SGDLS and CDR2 YYNGEE come from the germline V gene. The CDR3 has 17 amino acids. The CDR3 DNA reads TGTGCCAGCAGCCCGAGGGGGGGACAGGCAAGCACAGATACGCAGTATTTT. Its translation: CASSPRGGQASTDTQYF. Full variable domain (remainder filled in from reference TRBV9 and TRBJ2-3): DSGVTQTPKHLITATGQRVTLRCSPRSGDLSVYWYQQSLDQGLQFLIQYYNGEERAKGNILERFSAQQFPDLHSELNLSSLELGDSALYFCASSPRGGQASTDTQYFGPGTRLTVL.

The chain employs TRBV19 and TRBJ2-6, with 12 nucleotides matching TRBD1. The germline V gene has CDR1 LNHDA and CDR2 SQIVND (reference sequence). V shed 2 bases and J 4 bases; nucleotides not matched to a gene: 12. The CDR3 length is 20 residues. The CDR3 spells CASSIPMGGTGGPGANVLTF. The CDR3 nucleotides read TGTGCCAGTAGTATACCCATGGGCGGGACAGGGGGCCCCGGGGCCAACGTCCTGACTTTC.

The gene calls are TRBV6-4 and TRBJ2-1, with 10 positions matching TRBD2. Germline CDR1 reads MRHNA; CDR2 reads SNTAGT. The CDR3 is made up of 15 amino acids. The V segment lost 3 bases and the J segment 6 bases; nucleotides outside the gene matches: 5. CDR3 sequence reads: CASSEGLAGVNEQFF. CDR3 nucleotide sequence: TGTGCCAGCAGTGAGGGGCTAGCGGGAGTCAATGAGCAGTTCTTC.

The rearrangement links TRBV5-1 to TRBJ1-1, with no clear D. This CDR3 spans 12 amino acids. Per the germline V gene, CDR1 is SGHRS and CDR2 is YFSETQ. Between the trimmed V and J ends, which lost 2 bases and 1 base, there was a span of 3 bases. The CDR3 protein is CASSFSNTEAFF. CDR3 in DNA: TGCGCCAGCAGCTTCTCGAACACTGAAGCTTTCTTT.

The J gene is TRBJ2-3, the V gene TRBV7-9; weak D call: TRBD2 (6 bases). Per the germline V gene, CDR1 is SEHNR and CDR2 is FQNEAQ (reference sequence). CDR3 size: 15 residues. Trimming shortened V by 5 bases and J by 2 bases, and 14 bases separated the two germline ends. CDR3 nucleotides: TGTGCCAGCAGCCCGAGGACGGGGGACACAGATACGCAGTATTTT. This translates into CASSPRTGDTDTQYF.

The chain joins TRBV30 to TRBJ2-5, with 8 bases matching TRBD1. J gave up 2 bases and V 7 bases, and 9 bases lay outside the gene matches. This CDR3 has 14 residues. Germline CDR1 GTSNPN, CDR2 SVGIG (reference sequence). CDR3 amino acids: CASDSDRGQETQYF. The CDR3 region has the DNA TGTGCCTCCGATTCCGACAGGGGACAAGAGACCCAGTACTTC.

The chain is built from TRBV7-9 and TRBJ1-1; unclear D gene. This CDR3 region has 13 residues. Germline CDR1 SEHNR, CDR2 FQNEAQ (reference sequence). The V gene lost 1 base and the J gene lost 5 bases, with 8 bases spanning the gap. CDR3 sequence: CASSLGGLTEAFF. For the CDR3, the DNA is TGTGCCAGCAGCTTAGGAGGCTTGACTGAAGCTTTCTTT.

The V call is TRBV28, the J call TRBJ1-4; D uncertain. CDR3 length: 15 residues. The V end was cut by 6 bases, the J end by 4 bases, with 15 bases between. CDR1 and CDR2 from the germline V gene are MDHEN and SYDVKM. The CDR3 loop reads CASSLGFVLNEKLFF. The CDR3, as DNA: TGTGCCAGCAGCCTAGGTTTCGTCCTTAATGAAAAACTGTTTTTT. Combining the CDR3 with reference TRBV28 and TRBJ1-4 gives the whole variable domain DVKVTQSSRYLVKRTGEKVFLECVQDMDHENMFWYRQDPGLGLRLIYFSYDVKMKEKGDIPEGYSVSREKKERFSLILESASTNQTSMYLCASSLGFVLNEKLFFGSGTQLSVL.

The chain employs TRBV7-2 and TRBJ1-1, with D possibly being TRBD1 (6 bases). In germline, CDR1 is SGHTA, CDR2 FQGNSA. This CDR3 contains 16 residues. V lost 4 bases to trimming and J lost 1 base, with 16 bases between them. The CDR3 coding sequence is TGTGCCAGCAGCTCACAACGCACAGGGAGGAACACTGAAGCTTTCTTT. It codes for CASSSQRTGRNTEAFF.

The genes are TRBV14 and TRBJ2-3, with D perhaps matching TRBD1 or TRBD2 (5 bases each). This CDR3 contains 15 residues. CDR1 is SGHDN, CDR2 FVKESK, per germline. The V end lost 1 base, the J end lost 3 bases, and 11 bases lay between the germline ends. CDR3 in DNA: TGTGCCAGCAGCCAAGTTGGGGGTCCTACAGATACGCAGTATTTT. Its translation: CASSQVGGPTDTQYF.

This rearrangement joins TRBV5-6 to TRBJ1-5; D ambiguous. Trimming took 0 bases from V and 7 from J, leaving 8 bases between them. The CDR3 spans 13 residues. The germline CDR1 and CDR2 sequences are SGHDT and YYEEEE. CDR3 DNA: TGTGCCAGCAGCTTGGATCCCGGGCAGCCCCAGCATTTT. It yields the protein CASSLDPGQPQHF.

This chain uses TRBV30 with TRBJ1-6; TRBD1 matches at 9 bases. The germline V gene encodes CDR1 GTSNPN and CDR2 SVGIG (reference sequence). Trimming removed 2 bases from V and 14 bases from J; junction bases left unmatched: 13. The CDR3 spans 15 residues. CDR3 loop: CAWSPGTGLQRTLHF. For the CDR3, the DNA is TGTGCCTGGAGTCCGGGGACAGGGCTTCAGAGGACCCTCCACTTT.

This clone has a single count. The gene calls are TRBV5-6 and TRBJ1-1, with D possibly TRBD1 on 5 matching bases. The germline V and J ends were trimmed by 0 bases and 3 bases, with 6 bases remaining between them. CDR3 size: 13 residues. Germline assignment: CDR1 SGHDT and CDR2 YYEEEE. The CDR3 loop reads CASSLGGDTEAFF. The CDR3, as DNA: TGTGCCAGCAGCTTGGGGGGGGACACTGAAGCTTTCTTT.

The chain has TRBV5-6 and TRBJ1-2, with no clear D. The CDR3 is 15 residues long. Germline V CDR1 and CDR2: SGHDT, YYEEEE. Trimming shortened V by 4 bases and J by 2 bases, and 15 bases separated the two germline ends. CDR3 bases: TGTGCCAGCAGCCTACCGGGGATAATGAACTATGGCTACACCTTC. This encodes CASSLPGIMNYGYTF.

The rearrangement joins TRBV5-1 to TRBJ1-2; 8 bases are shared with TRBD1. The V and J ends lost 6 bases and 5 bases, in that order; junction bases with no gene match: 6. CDR3 length: 13 amino acids. Germline CDR1 reads SGHRS; CDR2 reads YFSETQ. CDR3 bases: TGCGCCAGCAATCCTACAGGGGGTTATGGCTACACCTTC. Residues: CASNPTGGYGYTF.

The chain combines TRBV6-5 with TRBJ1-6, with a weak D call TRBD1 (5 bases). Trimming took off 2 bases at V and 5 bases at J, with 10 bases between the two ends. Germline V lookup: CDR1 MNHEY, CDR2 SVGAGI. This CDR3 region has 15 residues. The CDR3 DNA reads as TGTGCCAGCAGTTACAGGGGAGAGGATAATTCACCCCTCCACTTT. Residues: CASSYRGEDNSPLHF.

The chain carries TRBV19 and TRBJ2-7, with D perhaps given as TRBD1 or TRBD2 (5 bases each). The CDR3 is 12 amino acids. V was cut by 8 bases and J by 6 bases, with 14 bases left in between. CDR1 is LNHDA and CDR2 is SQIVND in the germline V gene (reference sequence). DNA for the CDR3: TGTGCCAGTGGGGGTCTCGGGTCCGAGCAGTACTTC. It yields the protein CASGGLGSEQYF.

The genes are TRBV9 and TRBJ2-5; unclear D gene. This CDR3 spans 14 amino acids. Per the germline V gene, CDR1 is SGDLS and CDR2 is YYNGEE. Between the trimmed V and J ends, which lost 3 bases and 2 bases, there was a span of 11 bases. The chain's CDR3 is CASSEGQWQETQYF. In DNA form, the CDR3 reads TGTGCCAGCAGCGAGGGCCAATGGCAAGAGACCCAGTACTTC.

The chain is built from TRBV7-3 and TRBJ1-1; tentative D call: TRBD1 (5 bases). Germline CDR1 SGHTA, CDR2 FQGTGA. Trimming shortened V by 3 bases and J by 3 bases, and 11 bases separated the two germline ends. CDR3 length: 14 residues. CDR3: CASSFGGRDTEAFF. The CDR3 coding sequence is TGTGCCAGCAGCTTCGGGGGACGTGACACTGAAGCTTTCTTT.

This clone was counted a single time. V and J are TRBV29-1 and TRBJ1-2, with D maybe TRBD1 (5 bases). The germline V gene has CDR1 SQVTM and CDR2 ANQGSEA. V lost 4 bases and J 4 bases, leaving 13 bases between the germline ends. The CDR3 has 13 amino acids. CDR3 DNA sequence: TGCAGCGTTGGGCACTCAGGGTCCTATGGCTACACCTTC. This gives the protein CSVGHSGSYGYTF.

This clone was seen a few times. The J gene is TRBJ1-2, the V gene TRBV28; 10 bases match TRBD1. CDR1 and CDR2 from the germline V gene are MDHEN and SYDVKM. J was trimmed by 5 bases and V by 8 bases; bases with no gene match: 5. The CDR3 length is 13 residues. CDR3 residues: CASEGQGRYGYTF. CDR3 nucleotides: TGTGCCAGCGAGGGACAGGGGAGGTATGGCTACACCTTC.

The chain recombines TRBV2 with TRBJ2-7, with 12 bases aligning to TRBD2. CDR1 is SNHLY, CDR2 FYNNEI, per germline. This CDR3 contains 16 residues. The V and J ends lost 4 bases and 3 bases, in that order; junction bases with no gene match: 7. As DNA, the CDR3 is TGTGCCAGCAGTGTTCGGACTAGCGGGGAGAGCTACGAGCAGTACTTC. It specifies CASSVRTSGESYEQYF. Combining the CDR3 with reference TRBV2 and TRBJ2-7 gives the whole variable domain EPEVTQTPSHQVTQMGQEVILRCVPISNHLYFYWYRQILGQKVEFLVSFYNNEISEKSEIFDDQFSVERPDGSNFTLKIRSTKLEDSAMYFCASSVRTSGESYEQYFGPGTRLTVT.

Only one count was recorded for this clone. The gene calls are TRBV7-2 and TRBJ2-7, with 14 bases fitting TRBD2. Trimming at V came to 5 bases and at J to 6 bases, leaving 6 bases not matched to a gene. CDR1 is SGHTA, CDR2 FQGNSA, per germline. This CDR3 contains 15 residues. The CDR3 spells CASSPAGTSGSEQYF. DNA of the CDR3: TGTGCCAGCAGCCCAGCGGGGACTAGCGGGAGCGAGCAGTACTTC. The full variable domain, in which reference TRBV7-2 and TRBJ2-7 provide the parts outside the CDR3, is GAGVSQSPSNKVTEKGKDVELRCDPISGHTALYWYRQSLGQGLEFLIYFQGNSAPDKSGLPSDRFSAERTGGSVSTLTIQRTQQEDSAVYLCASSPAGTSGSEQYFGPGTRLTVT.

The V gene is TRBV6-5, the J gene TRBJ1-5; D uncertain. The CDR3 is 15 residues long. The V end lost 0 bases, the J end lost 6 bases, and 12 bases lay between the germline ends. The V gene's germline CDR1 is MNHEY and CDR2 SVGAGI. The CDR3 is CASSYSGGLGQPQHF. CDR3 DNA: TGTGCCAGCAGTTACTCGGGCGGGCTGGGTCAGCCCCAGCATTTT.

The count of this clone is one. This chain uses TRBV6-5 with TRBJ1-6, with D possibly matching TRBD1 (5 bases). Trimming shortened V by 2 bases and J by 5 bases, and 10 bases separated the two germline ends. The CDR3 covers 15 residues. Per the germline V gene, CDR1 is MNHEY and CDR2 is SVGAGI. CDR3 amino acids: CASSYRDGDNSPLHF. CDR3 bases: TGTGCCAGCAGTTACCGGGACGGAGATAATTCACCCCTCCACTTT.

This chain connects TRBV4-3 to TRBJ2-3, with 8 bases aligning to TRBD1. Trimming at V came to 8 bases and at J to 2 bases, leaving 9 bases not matched to a gene. The CDR3 covers 15 residues. Germline loops: CDR1 LGHNA, CDR2 YSLEER. This chain's CDR3 is CASQGDRTPTDTQYF. Here the CDR3 DNA reads TGCGCCAGCCAGGGGGACAGGACCCCCACAGATACGCAGTATTTT.